The 11 T cell receptor beta chains below were found in one sample sequenced in a study of T cell changes during pregnancy in multiple sclerosis. TCRdb's table, derived via immunoSEQ multiplex PCR, lists solely in-frame clones and lacks some. The repertoire has roughly 42,000 clones, about 89% of them found once; the top ten carry approximately 0.62%. Sequenced here: CD4+ T cells from peripheral blood mononuclear cells, sampled in the first trimester of pregnancy. The receptors were sampled from a female donor with multiple sclerosis, enrolled in a pregnancy study.

The gene calls are TRBV7-6 and TRBJ1-1, with 8 bases lining up with TRBD1. V dropped 6 bases and J dropped 3; count of bases not matched to a gene: 3. CDR1 is SGHVS and CDR2 is FNYEAQ in the germline V gene. The CDR3 is 13 residues long. CDR3 amino acids: CASRGQEYTEAFF. The CDR3 nucleotides read TGTGCCAGCAGGGGACAGGAGTACACTGAAGCTTTCTTT.

Only one count was recorded for this clone. V and J are TRBV6-1 and TRBJ1-1; 8 bases are shared with TRBD1. The CDR3 length is 15 residues. The V gene's germline CDR1 is MNHNS and CDR2 SASEGT. After removal of 6 bases from V and 0 bases from J, the junction contained 6 bases not matched to a gene. The CDR3 loop reads CASRLTGALNTEAFF. For the CDR3, the DNA is TGTGCCAGCAGATTGACAGGGGCCCTGAACACTGAAGCTTTCTTT.

The chain combines TRBV19 with TRBJ2-3; the match to TRBD2 covers 10 bases. The V and J ends lost 5 bases and 5 bases, in that order; junction bases with no gene match: 7. The CDR3 runs 15 residues. The germline gives CDR1 LNHDA, CDR2 SQIVND (reference sequence). CDR3 sequence reads: CASSSQAGGQDTQYF. The CDR3 DNA follows: TGTGCCAGTAGTTCCCAAGCGGGAGGGCAAGATACGCAGTATTTT.

The V gene is TRBV30, the J gene TRBJ2-1; 9 bases match TRBD1. This CDR3 has 13 residues. Germline V gene sequence: CDR1 GTSNPN, CDR2 SVGIG (reference sequence). J was trimmed by 5 bases and V by 7 bases; bases with no gene match: 6. CDR3 sequence: CASPGQGNNEQFF. The CDR3 coding sequence is TGTGCCTCCCCGGGACAGGGCAACAATGAGCAGTTCTTC.

The chain couples TRBV28 to TRBJ2-7, with D perhaps TRBD2 (6 bases). The V end lost 3 bases, the J end lost 1 base, and 13 bases lay between the germline ends. The germline V gene encodes CDR1 MDHEN and CDR2 SYDVKM. This CDR3 has 15 residues. As DNA, the CDR3 is TGTGCCAGCAGTTTTCCGGGAGCCTCATCCTACGAGCAGTACTTC. Encoded protein: CASSFPGASSYEQYF.

The V gene is TRBV13, the J gene TRBJ2-5; the match to TRBD1 covers 7 bases. The last part of the DNA fits TRBJ2-7 better; the J call may be wrong. CDR1 is PRHDT and CDR2 is FYEKMQ in the germline V gene (reference sequence). The CDR3 contains 15 residues. In DNA form, the CDR3 reads TGTGCCAGCAGAGGTCCCGGGACAGCTTTCTACGAGCAGTACTTC. It yields the protein CASRGPGTAFYEQYF.

The rearrangement joins TRBV5-4 to TRBJ2-5; 12 bases fit TRBD2. The V segment lost 2 bases and the J segment 5 bases; nucleotides outside the gene matches: 7. This CDR3 has 16 residues. Germline CDR1 reads SGHNT; CDR2 reads YYREEE (reference sequence). The CDR3 is CASSLPSLAGGETQYF. CDR3 bases: TGTGCCAGCAGCTTACCCAGCCTAGCGGGAGGGGAGACCCAGTACTTC.

V is TRBV19 and J is TRBJ1-2; TRBD1 is a possible D gene (6 bases). Trimming removed 7 bases at V and 6 bases at J, with 21 bases between. Per the germline V gene, CDR1 is LNHDA and CDR2 is SQIVND (reference sequence). The CDR3 has 15 residues. CDR3: CASIPSGGRENGYTF. In nucleotides, the CDR3 is TGTGCCAGTATTCCCTCGGGGGGGCGAGAAAATGGCTACACCTTC.

This chain uses TRBV4-2 with TRBJ2-3; TRBD2 matches 12 bases. The CDR3 has 16 residues. After removal of 4 bases from V and 6 bases from J, the junction contained 8 bases not matched to a gene. CDR1 and CDR2 from the germline V gene are LGHNA and YNFKEQ. CDR3 sequence (DNA): TGTGCCAGCAGCCCGTCACCTAGCGGGAGGGCTGATACGCAGTATTTT. It specifies CASSPSPSGRADTQYF.

The V and J genes are TRBV2 and TRBJ2-5; 9 bases match TRBD2. Germline V gene lookup returns CDR1 SNHLY and CDR2 FYNNEI. V lost 2 bases and J lost 5; bases outside the gene matches: 6. The CDR3 is 15 residues long. The CDR3 region has the DNA TGTGCCAGCAGTGAATCGGCGGGAGGGTTGGAGACCCAGTACTTC. Translated: CASSESAGGLETQYF. Supplemented by reference TRBV2 and TRBJ2-5, the full variable domain reads EPEVTQTPSHQVTQMGQEVILRCVPISNHLYFYWYRQILGQKVEFLVSFYNNEISEKSEIFDDQFSVERPDGSNFTLKIRSTKLEDSAMYFCASSESAGGLETQYFGPGTRLLVL.

The chain combines TRBV6-5 with TRBJ1-2; 8 positions match TRBD1. The CDR3 spans 15 residues. The junction had 14 bases not matched to a gene; V was cut back by 7 bases and J by 7 bases. Germline loops: CDR1 MNHEY, CDR2 SVGAGI. The CDR3 protein is CASTKGTGYMGGYTF. The CDR3 nucleotides read TGTGCCAGCACCAAGGGGACAGGTTATATGGGTGGCTACACCTTC.